The sequence of this T cell receptor beta chain was determined in a study of technical replicates of blood from four donors. This CDR3 has 16 residues. The J segment lost 4 bases and the V segment lost 5 bases, leaving 7 bases of the junction unmatched. CDR1 is MDHEN, CDR2 SYDVKM, per germline. Clones were sequenced by immunoSEQ multiplex PCR, and TCRdb holds only the in-frame ones, with some missing. Counted here are about 97,000 clones, 85% to 95% occurring once; the ten biggest clones make up roughly 0.35%. Only one count was recorded for this clone. Sequencing was performed on T cells isolated from PBMCs. The rearrangement links TRBV28 to TRBJ2-3; 12 bases line up with TRBD1. This TCR derives from a human donor in good health. Here the CDR3 DNA reads TGTGCCAGCAGTGCCGGGACAGGGGGCTTATCAGATACGCAGTATTTT. This codes for CASSAGTGGLSDTQYF.